The rows below give T cell receptor beta chains drawn from one sample of a study of CD8 T cells in Susac syndrome. TCRdb re-analysed the immunoSEQ multiplex PCR reads in MiXCR, keeping a single row per CDR3 protein. The sample lists around 56,000 distinct CDR3 sequences; 85% to 95% were seen once. Sequenced: CD8+ T cells from PBMCs. The receptors stem from a human donor in good health. Both conserved end residues are part of each CDR3. Each record gives: V gene, clone size, J gene, CDR3 protein. A clone size is listed for some rows: how often the clone was seen (once, few, many), or a class if it is expanded.

>TRBV12-3/TRBV12-4|-|TRBJ2-2
CASSLFLRGGFTGELFF
>TRBV7-9|-|TRBJ2-3
CASSSRSTGMVLHTQYF
>TRBV29-1|-|TRBJ2-7
CSVEDSWTYEQYF
>TRBV2|-|TRBJ2-1
CASSDPGQGTYNEQFF
>TRBV19|-|TRBJ2-3
CASSLRLAGAADTQYF
>TRBV5-6|-|TRBJ1-2
CASSLDRQIGTF
>TRBV6-4|-|TRBJ2-2
CASSDSPGGGELFF
>TRBV7-6|-|TRBJ2-1
CASSLTGYNEQFF
>TRBV13|-|TRBJ2-7
CASSPWGSDGYEQYF
>TRBV19|once|TRBJ1-2
CASSIWTGGVDGYTF
>TRBV6-6|-|TRBJ2-7
CASSHNSDEQYF
>TRBV6-6|-|TRBJ2-7
CASSPTTGYKQYF
>TRBV4-1|-|TRBJ2-7
CASSRTRTGEYGQYF
>TRBV4-1|-|TRBJ1-1
CASSLHPLPINSEAFF
>TRBV30|once|TRBJ1-2
CAWRDGQSWGYGYTF
>TRBV27|-|TRBJ2-7
CASSLTGDTYEQYF
>TRBV6-2/TRBV6-3|once|TRBJ2-1
CASSYLVPNEQFF
>TRBV10-2|-|TRBJ2-3
CASRQGASDTQYF
>TRBV5-6|-|TRBJ2-1
CASSLTLAGAFYNEQFF
>TRBV19|-|TRBJ1-1
CASSINRGTEAFF
>TRBV27|-|TRBJ2-6
CASSFVGGANVLTF
>TRBV6-6|-|TRBJ1-4
CASSLEGPRGPEKLFF
>TRBV27|-|TRBJ2-2
CASSFGGAGELFF
>TRBV6-5|-|TRBJ2-3
CASSLQGVARTDTQYF
>TRBV6-5|few|TRBJ2-5
CASSLSQVFKETQYF
>TRBV4-2|few|TRBJ2-7
CASSQAYSYEQYF
>TRBV12-3/TRBV12-4|-|TRBJ1-2
CASTPAAVYGYTF
>TRBV27|-|TRBJ2-1
CASTEVGSYNEQFF
>TRBV7-9|once|TRBJ2-1
CASSSTWRGSYNEQFF
>TRBV7-9|once|TRBJ2-7
CASSSTGLVREQYF
>TRBV5-1|-|TRBJ2-7
CASSLDFETGFYEQYF
>TRBV27|-|TRBJ1-1
CATLGGGPEAFF
>TRBV29-1|-|TRBJ2-3
CSVSTDTQYF